The 5 T cell receptor beta chains below were found in one sample sequenced in a study of shared clonotypes between healthy human individuals (TCRdb year 2020). Library preparation used the immunoSEQ multiplex PCR assay. TCRdb obtained this table from immuneACCESS and retained in-frame rearrangements with V and J assigned. These tables miss some clones; where compared with another copy, unresolved V genes account for less than half of the shortfall, and the remainder is unexplained. Recorded for this sample are around 2.5 million clones; 90% to 95% of them occurred a single time. The biggest ten clones account for roughly 0.36% of the sample. Sequencing used naive CD4+ T cells from PBMCs. This specimen's cell subset or site label, interpreted: CD45RA+ positively selected. The receptors come from a man between 18 and 29 years old in good health. Some clones in this sample may be carry-over from other donors' samples.

The chain links TRBV4-3 to TRBJ2-3; possible D gene TRBD2, 6 bases. V was trimmed by 4 bases and J by 0 bases, leaving 14 bases between them. The CDR3 length is 16 residues. CDR1 and CDR2 from the germline V gene are LGHNA and YSLEER. The CDR3 bases are TGCGCCAGCAGCCCAGTGGGGGGTCCTAGCACAGATACGCAGTATTTT. Translation: CASSPVGGPSTDTQYF.

The chain is built from TRBV28 and TRBJ2-7, with TRBD2 as a possible D gene (6 bases). Between the trimmed V and J ends, which lost 5 bases and 4 bases, there was a span of 18 bases. Germline CDR1 and CDR2: MDHEN and SYDVKM. This CDR3 region has 15 residues. In DNA, the CDR3 is TGTGCCAGCAGTGCAGGGACTCCATTCCCTTACGAGCAGTACTTC. Translating gives CASSAGTPFPYEQYF.

The J gene is TRBJ1-5, the V gene TRBV2, with unresolved D. V was cut by 8 bases and J by 6 bases, with 14 bases left in between. The CDR3 consists of 13 residues. Germline lookup yields CDR1 SNHLY and CDR2 FYNNEI. The CDR3 sequence: CASGWGSSQPQHF. As DNA, the CDR3 is TGTGCCAGCGGGTGGGGTTCATCTCAGCCCCAGCATTTT.

The V gene is TRBV18, the J gene TRBJ1-5, with TRBD1 matching 9 bases. V lost 3 bases to trimming and J lost 2 bases; unmatched junction nucleotides: 5. The CDR3 has 16 amino acids. Germline CDR1 and CDR2: KGHSH and LQKENI. CDR3 amino acids: CASSPEQGAGNQPQHF. CDR3 DNA: TGTGCCAGCTCACCGGAACAGGGGGCGGGCAATCAGCCCCAGCATTTT.

This rearrangement joins TRBV28 to TRBJ1-3, with 7 bases that match TRBD1. CDR1 MDHEN and CDR2 SYDVKM come from the germline V gene. The CDR3 sequence is 16 residues long. With V trimmed by 6 bases and J by 1 base, 9 bases remained unmatched. CDR3 loop: CASRKDRFQSGNTIYF. CDR3 sequence (DNA): TGTGCCAGCAGGAAGGACAGGTTCCAGTCTGGAAACACCATATATTTT.